Sequencing of this T cell receptor (beta chain) was carried out in a study of cytomegalovirus exposure and HLA in healthy donors. Study-level background: There were under 140 million unique TCR beta sequences, drawn from 150 million to 200 million T cells, in an earlier analysis.

Primers for the PCR totalled 60 Vbeta and 13 Jbeta. Sequenced by immunoSEQ multiplex PCR; TCRdb stores in-frame clones only, minus some. Of 100,000 or so clones in the sample, about 80% are singletons; the top ten hold approximately 8%. Germline CDR1 and CDR2: SGDLS and YYNGEE. The ends were cut back, 0 bases at V and 1 base at J, with 10 bases in the middle. This CDR3 is built from 15 residues. Each of the donors was a healthy bone marrow donor. General observations from the study: The authors later found TCR association rates varying by HLA locus, with DRB1 most and HLA-C fewest. Analyses of presence and absence presupposed an approximately uniform sequencing depth across donors.

Comments on this clone: Its antigen is not identified.

This receptor was taken from a man between 35 and 55 years old in good health and CMV-seropositive. The sequenced material came from PBMCs. V is TRBV9 and J is TRBJ1-2; unclear D gene. The CDR3 loop is CASSVDPSFNYGYTF. In nucleotides, the CDR3 is TGTGCCAGCAGCGTAGACCCGAGCTTTAACTATGGCTACACCTTC.